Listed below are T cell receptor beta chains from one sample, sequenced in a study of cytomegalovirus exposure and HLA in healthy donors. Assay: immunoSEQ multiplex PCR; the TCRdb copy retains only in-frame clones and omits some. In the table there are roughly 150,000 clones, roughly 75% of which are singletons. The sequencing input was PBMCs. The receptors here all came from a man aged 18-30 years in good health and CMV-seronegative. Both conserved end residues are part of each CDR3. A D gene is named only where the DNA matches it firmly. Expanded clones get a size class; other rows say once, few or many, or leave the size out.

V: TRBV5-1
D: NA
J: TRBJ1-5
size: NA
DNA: TGCGCCAGCAGCTTGGAGGGGGGGGGCCAGCCCCAGCATTTT
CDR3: CASSLEGGGQPQHF

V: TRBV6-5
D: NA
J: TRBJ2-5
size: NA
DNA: TGTGCCAGCAGTCCCGGTGGACATCTGGAGACCCAGTACTTC
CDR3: CASSPGGHLETQYF

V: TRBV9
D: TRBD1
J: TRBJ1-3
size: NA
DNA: TGTGCCAGCAGCGCCCCAGCGGGACAGGAGGCAGGAAACACCATATATTTT
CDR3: CASSAPAGQEAGNTIYF

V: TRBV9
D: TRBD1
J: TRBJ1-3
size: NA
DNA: TGTGCCAGCAGCGCGCCGCTCTGGGACAGGGGGAGTGGAAACACCATATATTTT
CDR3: CASSAPLWDRGSGNTIYF

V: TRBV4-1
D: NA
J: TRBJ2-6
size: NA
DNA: TGCGCCAGCAGCACTAGCATAACTGGGGCCAACGTCCTGACTTTC
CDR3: CASSTSITGANVLTF

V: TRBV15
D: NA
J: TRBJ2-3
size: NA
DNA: TGTGCCACCAGCCGCACCCGGGGGAGGACAGATACGCAGTATTTT
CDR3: CATSRTRGRTDTQYF

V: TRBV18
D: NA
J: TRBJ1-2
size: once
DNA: TGTGCCAGCTCACCCGACCGAACAGCCTATGGCTACACCTTC
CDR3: CASSPDRTAYGYTF

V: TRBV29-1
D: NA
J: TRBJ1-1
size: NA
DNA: TGCAGCGTTGGCCTCTTGGGAGTGAACACTGAAGCTTTCTTT
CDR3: CSVGLLGVNTEAFF

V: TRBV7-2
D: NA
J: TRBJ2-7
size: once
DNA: TGTGCCAGCAGCCAACTAGGGCCTGAAAAACCTTACTTC
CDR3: CASSQLGPEKPYF

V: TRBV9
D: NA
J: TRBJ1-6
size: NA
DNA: TGTGCCAGCAGCTCCCGCGAGGGGGTCAATTCACCCCTCCACTTT
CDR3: CASSSREGVNSPLHF

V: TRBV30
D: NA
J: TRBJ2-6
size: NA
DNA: TGTGCCTGGAGTGTACTGGCAGGGAGGAGTGGGGCCAACGTCCTGACTTTC
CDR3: CAWSVLAGRSGANVLTF

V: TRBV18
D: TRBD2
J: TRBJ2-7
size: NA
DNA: TGTGCCAGCTCAGCCCCGGGACTAGCGGGAGGGCCCGGGGAGCAGTACTTC
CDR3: CASSAPGLAGGPGEQYF

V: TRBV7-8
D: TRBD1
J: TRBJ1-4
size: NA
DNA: TGTGCCAGCAGCTCTATGACAGGGGGGGGCGAAAAACTGTTTTTT
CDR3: CASSSMTGGGEKLFF

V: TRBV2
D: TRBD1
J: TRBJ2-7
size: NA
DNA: TGTGCCAGCTCGGGACAGGGGTACGAGCAGTACTTC
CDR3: CASSGQGYEQYF

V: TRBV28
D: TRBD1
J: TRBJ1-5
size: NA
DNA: TGTGCCAGCAGTTTGCGGACAGGGACCTTTGATAGCAATCAGCCCCAGCATTTT
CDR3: CASSLRTGTFDSNQPQHF

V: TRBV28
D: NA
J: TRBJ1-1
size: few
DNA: TGTGCCAGCAGCCTCGGCGGAGGGCCGGACACTGAAGCTTTCTTT
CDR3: CASSLGGGPDTEAFF

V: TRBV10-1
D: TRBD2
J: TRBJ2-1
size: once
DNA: TGCGCCAGCAGTGATTTAAGACTAGCCCCTGCCTACAATGAGCAGTTCTTC
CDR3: CASSDLRLAPAYNEQFF

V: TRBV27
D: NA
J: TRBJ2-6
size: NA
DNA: TGTGCCAGCAGTTTGCGGTCTGGGGCCAACGTCCTGACTTTC
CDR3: CASSLRSGANVLTF

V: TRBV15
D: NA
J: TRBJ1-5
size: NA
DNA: TGTGCCACCAGCACCGGTCGCCAGCCCCAGCATTTT
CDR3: CATSTGRQPQHF